Listed below are T cell receptor beta chains from one sample, sequenced in a study of PD-1 blockade in classical Hodgkin lymphoma. Here immunoSEQ multiplex PCR was the method, and the copy in TCRdb shows in-frame clones only, minus some. The sample holds tens of thousands of clones; over 65% are singletons and the top ten take about a fifth. The sample in question was peripheral blood mononuclear cells (PBMCs), obtained before the second cycle of nivolumab. The receptors originated from a human donor with classical Hodgkin lymphoma. Both conserved end residues are part of each CDR3. Each record gives: V gene, clone size, J gene, D gene, CDR3 protein, CDR3 DNA. D genes are given only for firm matches. Where a row states a size, it is once, few, many or the class of an expanded clone; other rows omit it.

TRBV18	NA	TRBJ1-1	TRBD1	CASSPSTGALTEAFF	TGTGCCAGCTCACCCAGCACAGGGGCCCTCACTGAAGCTTTCTTT
TRBV6-6	NA	TRBJ1-4	TRBD1	CASSYGQGGYEKLFF	TGTGCCAGCAGTTACGGGCAGGGGGGTTACGAAAAACTGTTTTTT
TRBV5-1	once	TRBJ1-6	TRBD1	CASSSEPGQGSSPLHF	TGCGCCAGCAGCTCGGAACCGGGACAGGGATCCTCACCCCTCCACTTT
TRBV5-1	NA	TRBJ2-6	NA	CASRPGLRGANVLTF	TGCGCCAGCAGACCGGGGTTGAGGGGGGCCAACGTCCTGACTTTC
TRBV4-2	NA	TRBJ2-1	NA	CASSQEDSSYNEQFF	TGTGCCAGCAGCCAAGAGGACAGCTCCTACAATGAGCAGTTCTTC
TRBV30	NA	TRBJ2-5	NA	CAWSLGVRETQYF	TGTGCCTGGAGTTTAGGCGTTCGAGAGACCCAGTACTTC
TRBV28	NA	TRBJ1-5	NA	CASLLEGLSNQPQHF	TGTGCCAGTCTCTTGGAGGGCTTAAGCAATCAGCCCCAGCATTTT
TRBV7-2	NA	TRBJ1-2	NA	CASSLGFEGGTSTF	TGTGCCAGCAGCTTAGGTTTCGAGGGGGGCACTAGCACCTTC
TRBV9	NA	TRBJ2-1	TRBD2	CASSVATSGRDEQFF	TGTGCCAGCAGCGTAGCGACTAGCGGGAGAGATGAGCAGTTCTTC
TRBV27	NA	TRBJ2-1	TRBD2	CASSWAGAYNEQFF	TGTGCCAGCAGCTGGGCGGGGGCCTACAATGAGCAGTTCTTC
TRBV9	NA	TRBJ1-2	TRBD1	CASSVAPGRQGAGDYGYTF	TGTGCCAGCAGCGTAGCTCCAGGGAGACAGGGGGCCGGCGACTATGGCTACACCTTC
TRBV6-5	once	TRBJ1-2	TRBD1	CASSSQTGEPYGYTF	TGTGCCAGCAGTTCACAGACAGGGGAACCCTATGGCTACACCTTC
TRBV7-9	NA	TRBJ1-1	TRBD1	CASSLGTGVKNTEAFF	TGTGCCAGCAGCTTAGGGACAGGCGTTAAGAACACTGAAGCTTTCTTT
TRBV5-6	few	TRBJ2-7	NA	CASSLGSSLRGQYF	TGTGCCAGCAGCTTGGGCAGCTCGCTAAGGGGGCAGTACTTC
TRBV5-1	NA	TRBJ1-1	TRBD1	CASSFAKTGGLGEAFF	TGCGCCAGCAGCTTCGCGAAGACAGGGGGTTTAGGTGAAGCTTTCTTT
TRBV5-1	NA	TRBJ2-1	TRBD2	CASSLFPSGSNEQFF	TGCGCCAGCAGCCTATTCCCTAGCGGGAGTAATGAGCAGTTCTTC
TRBV18	few	TRBJ2-1	NA	CASSPLRLSRNNEQFF	TGTGCCAGCTCACCACTTAGACTCTCTCGAAACAATGAGCAGTTCTTC
TRBV10-3	NA	TRBJ2-7	TRBD2	CAIRTGATSGKPFPSNYEQYF	TGTGCCATACGGACAGGAGCGACTAGCGGGAAACCTTTCCCATCCAACTACGAGCAGTACTTC
TRBV15	once	TRBJ2-5	TRBD2	CATSRELAGEETQYF	TGTGCCACCAGCAGAGAACTAGCGGGAGAAGAGACCCAGTACTTC
TRBV30	once	TRBJ1-2	TRBD1	CAWAPGTGQNYGYTF	TGTGCCTGGGCGCCGGGGACAGGACAAAACTATGGCTACACCTTC
TRBV6-1	NA	TRBJ1-5	NA	CASSQTRGNQPQHF	TGTGCCAGCAGTCAAACTAGGGGCAATCAGCCCCAGCATTTT
TRBV7-2	NA	TRBJ2-3	NA	CASSLASGSTDTQYF	TGTGCCAGCAGCTTAGCTAGCGGCAGCACAGATACGCAGTATTTT
TRBV15	NA	TRBJ1-4	NA	CATSSPGPGNEKLFF	TGTGCCACCTCTTCCCCCGGGCCAGGTAATGAAAAACTGTTTTTT
TRBV29-1	NA	TRBJ1-2	TRBD1	CSSTGPGQGGGYTF	TGCAGCTCCACGGGGCCGGGACAGGGGGGTGGCTACACCTTC
TRBV5-4	NA	TRBJ2-3	NA	CASSLDGGSTDTQYF	TGTGCCAGCAGCTTGGACGGGGGAAGCACAGATACGCAGTATTTT
TRBV6-6	NA	TRBJ2-1	TRBD2	CATTSGTKVYNEQFF	TGTGCCACTACCTCCGGGACTAAAGTTTACAATGAGCAGTTCTTC
TRBV6-5	NA	TRBJ1-2	NA	CASSFPAYGYTF	TGTGCCAGCAGTTTCCCGGCCTATGGCTACACCTTC
TRBV7-2	NA	TRBJ2-5	NA	CASSLNMYRIPQETQYF	TGTGCCAGCAGCTTAAATATGTACAGGATCCCGCAAGAGACCCAGTACTTC
TRBV7-2	NA	TRBJ2-7	TRBD2	CASSSTSVNEQYF	TGTGCCAGCAGCTCGACTAGCGTCAACGAGCAGTACTTC
TRBV11-2	NA	TRBJ2-5	TRBD1	CASSSTGNVRETQYF	TGTGCCAGCAGCTCGACAGGGAATGTTCGGGAGACCCAGTACTTC
TRBV7-2	NA	TRBJ2-5	TRBD2	CASSSQSGGGLKTQYF	TGTGCCAGCAGCTCTCAGTCTGGCGGGGGGTTGAAGACCCAGTACTTC
TRBV2	NA	TRBJ1-2	NA	CASSGAGWVGYTF	TGTGCCAGCAGTGGGGCAGGGTGGGTTGGCTACACCTTC
TRBV28	NA	TRBJ2-1	NA	CASSSLSRGRSGGNEQFF	TGTGCCAGCAGTTCCTTATCCCGGGGTAGATCCGGGGGTAATGAGCAGTTCTTC